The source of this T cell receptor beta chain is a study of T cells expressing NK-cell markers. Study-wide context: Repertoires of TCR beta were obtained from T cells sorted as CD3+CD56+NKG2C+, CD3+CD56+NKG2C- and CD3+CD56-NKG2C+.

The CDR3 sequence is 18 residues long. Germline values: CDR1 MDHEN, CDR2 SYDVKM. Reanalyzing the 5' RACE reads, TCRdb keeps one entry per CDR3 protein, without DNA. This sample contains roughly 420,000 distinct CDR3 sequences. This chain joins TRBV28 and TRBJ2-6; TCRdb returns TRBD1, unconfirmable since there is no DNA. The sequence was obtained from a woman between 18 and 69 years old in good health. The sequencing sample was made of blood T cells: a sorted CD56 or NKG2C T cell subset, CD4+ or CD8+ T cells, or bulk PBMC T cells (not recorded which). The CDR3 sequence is CASSRNIGTASGANVLTF.